Below, 18 T cell receptor beta chains from the same sample are listed, as sequenced in a study of response to subunit inactivated influenza vaccine. TCRdb recomputed calls from the RT-PCR reads with MiXCR, one row per CDR3 protein. The table lists 300,000 to 350,000 distinct CDR3 sequences, 22% of them singletons. The source was PBMCs from blood, collected roughly 20 months after vaccination. The receptors were gathered from a man aged 50-75 years who received an inactivated influenza vaccine.

The chain uses TRBV3-1 and TRBJ2-2, with TRBD1 matching 9 bases. Looked up from germline, CDR1 is LGHDT and CDR2 is YNNKEL (reference sequence). V was clipped by 4 bases and J by 6 bases; unmatched bases: 9. This CDR3 comprises 16 residues. In nucleotides, the CDR3 is TGTGCCAGCAGCCGAGCCGGGACAGGGTATTCCGGGGAGCTGTTTTTT. Its protein product is CASSRAGTGYSGELFF.

This clonotype appeared many times. This chain links TRBV7-2 with TRBJ1-5; tentative D call: TRBD1 (6 bases). Germline V gene data show CDR1 as SGHTA and CDR2 as FQGNSA. This CDR3 contains 14 residues. Trimming left V 4 bases short and J 2 bases short, with 9 bases between. CDR3 coding DNA: TGTGCCAGCAGCTCGCGACAGGGCAATCAGCCCCAGCATTTT. As protein: CASSSRQGNQPQHF.

This clonotype was counted only a few times. The V and J genes are TRBV9 and TRBJ2-2; D possibly corresponds to TRBD1 (6 bases). The CDR3 is 13 residues long. Germline CDR1 and CDR2: SGDLS and YYNGEE. V was clipped by 7 bases and J by 5 bases, with 12 bases between them. The CDR3 coding sequence is TGTGCCAGCGGCAGGGGAAAGACCGGGGAGCTGTTTTTT. This codes for CASGRGKTGELFF.

There are a few counts of this clonotype. The genes are TRBV6-6 and TRBJ1-1, with D perhaps matching TRBD1 (6 bases). The V end was cut by 7 bases, the J end by 1 base, with 10 bases between. CDR1 and CDR2 (germline): MNHNY, SVGAGI (reference sequence). The CDR3 covers 13 residues. CDR3: CASTWGPNTEAFF. CDR3 DNA sequence: TGTGCCAGCACCTGGGGGCCGAACACTGAAGCTTTCTTT.

This clonotype was picked up a small number of times. The chain carries TRBV27 and TRBJ2-1; tentative D call: TRBD1 (7 bases). The CDR3 extends over 16 amino acids. The V gene's germline CDR1 is MNHEY and CDR2 SMNVEV (reference sequence). V dropped 3 bases and J dropped 3 bases, with 15 bases sitting between them. Here the CDR3 reads CASSLEGQTNYNEQFF. The CDR3 DNA is TGTGCCAGCAGTTTGGAGGGACAGACAAACTACAATGAGCAGTTCTTC.

The chain links TRBV9 to TRBJ1-6, with 8 bases lining up with TRBD1. Germline V gene data show CDR1 as SGDLS and CDR2 as YYNGEE. The CDR3 consists of 14 residues. Germline trimming cut 5 bases from V and 10 bases from J; bases unmatched to any gene: 8. CDR3 in amino acids: CASSDTGGPSPLHF. CDR3 DNA sequence: TGTGCCAGCAGTGATACAGGGGGTCCCTCACCCCTCCACTTT.

This clonotype has more than one count but fewer than ten. The V gene is TRBV11-2, the J gene TRBJ1-2; the D gene is possibly TRBD1 (6 bases). V lost 6 bases and J 9 bases, leaving 29 bases between the germline ends. CDR3 size: 17 residues. The germline V gene has CDR1 SGHAT and CDR2 FQNNGV. This CDR3 is CASRPIRTQQGITSYTF. In nucleotides, the CDR3 is TGTGCCAGCAGACCCATCCGGACCCAACAGGGTATCACTAGCTACACCTTC.

This clonotype was counted between two and nine times. V is TRBV20-1 and J is TRBJ1-5; no firm D call. Germline values: CDR1 DFQATT, CDR2 SNEGSKA (reference sequence). There are 10 residues in the CDR3. The DNA for the CDR3 is TGCATCCGGGGATCTCAGCCCCAGCATTTT. Residues: CIRGSQPQHF.

The V gene is TRBV20-1, the J gene TRBJ1-5, with D possibly matching TRBD1 (5 bases). Germline-derived CDR1 and CDR2 are DFQATT and SNEGSKA (reference sequence). V shed 0 bases and J shed 1 base, with 16 bases lying between them. The CDR3 spans 17 residues. The CDR3 loop reads CSARDPPFQGSNQPQHF. The CDR3 DNA sequence: TGCAGTGCTAGAGACCCCCCCTTTCAGGGAAGCAATCAGCCCCAGCATTTT.

This clonotype was counted at least ten times. This rearrangement joins TRBV20-1 to TRBJ1-4; 8 bases are a match to TRBD1. CDR1 is DFQATT and CDR2 is SNEGSKA in the germline V gene (reference sequence). V lost 6 bases and J lost 4; bases outside the gene matches: 7. This CDR3 has 14 residues. CDR3 nucleotides: TGCAGTGCAGTCAGGGGGCATGGTAATGAAAAACTGTTTTTT. Encoded protein: CSAVRGHGNEKLFF.

This clonotype was observed a handful of times. CDR3 in amino acids: CASSQGDRELGTEAFF. In DNA, the CDR3 is TGTGCCAGCAGCCAGGGGGACAGGGAATTGGGCACTGAAGCTTTCTTT. The rearrangement links TRBV4-2 to TRBJ1-1; 9 bases map to TRBD1. Germline assignment: CDR1 LGHNA and CDR2 YNFKEQ. Trimming took 3 bases from V and 4 from J; bases not matched to a gene: 9. CDR3 length: 16 residues.

Comments on this clonotype: At one end, the junction sequence differs from germline, possibly due to a read error. J is TRBJ2-7 and V is TRBV4-3; weak D call: TRBD2 (5 bases). The CDR3 has 14 residues. From germline, CDR1 is LGHNA and CDR2 YSLEER. The CDR3 is CASSKDTLGIEQYF. CDR3 in DNA: TGCGCCAGCAGCAAAGACACCCTCGGGATTGAGCAGTACTTC.

This clonotype was counted between two and nine times. V gene TRBV5-1 combines with J gene TRBJ2-3; 8 bases match TRBD2. This CDR3 contains 19 residues. In germline, CDR1 is SGHRS, CDR2 YFSETQ. The V segment lost 7 bases and the J segment 2 bases; nucleotides outside the gene matches: 21. The CDR3 region has the DNA TGCGCCAGCGGCCGAAAGGACTTTAAGCGGGAGAGTTACACAGATACGCAGTATTTT. It is translated as CASGRKDFKRESYTDTQYF.

This clonotype has only a few counts. V is TRBV18 and J is TRBJ1-5; D perhaps matches TRBD1 (5 bases). This CDR3 is 15 amino acids long. V lost 3 bases to trimming and J lost 1 base, with 10 bases between them. Per the germline V gene, CDR1 is KGHSH and CDR2 is LQKENI. The CDR3 nucleotides are TGTGCCAGCTCACCTCCGGGGACCAGCAATCAGCCCCAGCATTTT. Translated, it gives CASSPPGTSNQPQHF.

The chain recombines TRBV12-3 or TRBV12-4 with TRBJ1-5; the match to TRBD1 covers 10 bases. With 4 bases clipped from V and 6 bases from J, the junction kept 15 bases outside the gene matches. This CDR3 comprises 18 residues. CDR3 bases: TGTGCCAGCAGTTACTCCCCCGACAGGGGGCATGTGGGTCAGCCCCAGCATTTT. Protein: CASSYSPDRGHVGQPQHF.

This clonotype was observed at least ten times. The chain has TRBV29-1 and TRBJ1-1, with D unclear. Trimming removed 5 bases at V and 3 bases at J, with 16 bases between. Germline V CDR1 and CDR2: SQVTM, ANQGSEA. This CDR3 comprises 14 residues. CDR3 coding DNA: TGCAGCGTTAACCGAAACCTGCGGGACACTGAAGCTTTCTTT. Translated: CSVNRNLRDTEAFF.

This clonotype was detected ten times or more. This rearrangement joins TRBV12-3 or TRBV12-4 to TRBJ2-7; TRBD2 might be the D (6 bases). V lost 3 bases and J lost 7, with 16 bases in between. The CDR3 extends over 14 amino acids. The CDR3 DNA sequence: TGTGCCAGCAGTTTGGCGGCTATGGAGGGGGAGCAGTACTTC. Translated, it gives CASSLAAMEGEQYF.

The chain combines TRBV3-1 with TRBJ2-5, with D perhaps matching TRBD1 (7 bases). There are 16 residues in the CDR3. Trimming stripped 8 bases from V and 0 bases from J, with 19 bases between. CDR1 is LGHDT and CDR2 is YNNKEL in the germline V gene (reference sequence). CDR3 amino acids: CASGLRTRGNQETQYF. The CDR3 DNA is TGTGCCAGCGGACTACGGACCAGGGGGAACCAAGAGACCCAGTACTTC.